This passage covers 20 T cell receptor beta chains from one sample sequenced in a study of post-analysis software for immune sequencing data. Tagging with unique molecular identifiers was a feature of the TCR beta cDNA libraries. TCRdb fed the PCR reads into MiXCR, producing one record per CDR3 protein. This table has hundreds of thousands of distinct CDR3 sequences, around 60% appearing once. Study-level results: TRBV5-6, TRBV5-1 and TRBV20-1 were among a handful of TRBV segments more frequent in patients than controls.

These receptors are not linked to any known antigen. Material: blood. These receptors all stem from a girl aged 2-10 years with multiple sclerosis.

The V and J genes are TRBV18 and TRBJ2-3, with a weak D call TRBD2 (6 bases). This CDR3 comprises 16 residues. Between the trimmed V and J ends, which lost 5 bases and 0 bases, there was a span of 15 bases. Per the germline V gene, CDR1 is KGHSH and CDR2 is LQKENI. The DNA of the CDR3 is TGTGCCAGCTCATTCCTGGCGGGATATAGCACAGATACGCAGTATTTT. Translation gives CASSFLAGYSTDTQYF.

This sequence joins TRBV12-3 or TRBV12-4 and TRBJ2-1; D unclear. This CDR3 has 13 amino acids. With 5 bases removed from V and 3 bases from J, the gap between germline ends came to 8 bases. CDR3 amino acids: CASSRAGYNEQFF. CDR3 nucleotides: TGTGCCAGCAGTCGGGCCGGCTACAATGAGCAGTTCTTC.

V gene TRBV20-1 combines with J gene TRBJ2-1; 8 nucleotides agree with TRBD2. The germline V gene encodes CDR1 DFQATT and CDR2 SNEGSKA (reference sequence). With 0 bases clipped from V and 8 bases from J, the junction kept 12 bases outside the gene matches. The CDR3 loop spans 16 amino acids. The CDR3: CSARDVGRANSDEQFF. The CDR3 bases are TGCAGTGCTAGAGATGTCGGGAGGGCCAATAGTGATGAGCAGTTCTTC.

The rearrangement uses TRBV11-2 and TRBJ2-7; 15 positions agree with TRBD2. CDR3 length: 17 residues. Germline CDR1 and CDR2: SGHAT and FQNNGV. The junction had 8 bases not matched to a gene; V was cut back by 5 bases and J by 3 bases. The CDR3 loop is CASSGTSGRYPGYEQYF. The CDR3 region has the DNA TGTGCCAGCAGCGGGACTAGCGGGAGGTATCCAGGCTACGAGCAGTACTTC. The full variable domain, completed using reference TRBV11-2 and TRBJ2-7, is EAGVAQSPRYKIIEKRQSVAFWCNPISGHATLYWYQQILGQGPKLLIQFQNNGVVDDSQLPKDRFSAERLKGVDSTLKIQPAKLEDSAVYLCASSGTSGRYPGYEQYFGPGTRLTVT.

CDR3 in amino acids: CASSFTLAGPQSSYNEQFF. The DNA for the CDR3 is TGTGCCAGCAGTTTCACACTAGCGGGGCCCCAATCTTCCTACAATGAGCAGTTCTTC. This sequence joins TRBV12-3 or TRBV12-4 and TRBJ2-1, with 10 bases aligning to TRBD2. The CDR3 loop spans 19 amino acids. After removal of 3 bases from V and 1 base from J, the junction contained 12 bases not matched to a gene.

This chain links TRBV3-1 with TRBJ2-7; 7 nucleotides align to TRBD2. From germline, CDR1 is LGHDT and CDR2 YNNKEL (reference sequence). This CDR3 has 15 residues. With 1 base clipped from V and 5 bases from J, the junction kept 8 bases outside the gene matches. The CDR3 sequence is CASSQVGGTRNEQYF. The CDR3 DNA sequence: TGTGCCAGCAGCCAAGTGGGGGGGACTCGGAACGAGCAGTACTTC.

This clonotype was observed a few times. CDR3 residues: CASSSPSQPGQQETQYF. Written as DNA, the CDR3 is TGTGCCAGCAGCTCTCCTTCCCAGCCGGGACAGCAAGAGACCCAGTACTTC. This chain links TRBV7-9 with TRBJ2-5, with 7 bases identical to TRBD1. The CDR3 is 17 amino acids. Germline trimming cut 4 bases from V and 2 bases from J; bases unmatched to any gene: 13. Germline V gives CDR1 SEHNR, CDR2 FQNEAQ (reference sequence).

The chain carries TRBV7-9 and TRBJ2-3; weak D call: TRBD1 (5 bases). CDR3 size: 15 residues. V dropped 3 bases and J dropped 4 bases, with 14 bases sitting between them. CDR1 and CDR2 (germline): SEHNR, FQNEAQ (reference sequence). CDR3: CASSFPGIMSDTQYF. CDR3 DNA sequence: TGTGCCAGCAGCTTTCCAGGGATCATGTCAGATACGCAGTATTTT.

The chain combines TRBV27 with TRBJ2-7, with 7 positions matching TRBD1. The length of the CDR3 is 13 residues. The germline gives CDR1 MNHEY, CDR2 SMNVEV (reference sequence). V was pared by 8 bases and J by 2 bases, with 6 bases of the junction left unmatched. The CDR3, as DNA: TGTGCCAGCGGCAAAGGGGGCCCCTACGAGCAGTACTTC. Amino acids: CASGKGGPYEQYF.

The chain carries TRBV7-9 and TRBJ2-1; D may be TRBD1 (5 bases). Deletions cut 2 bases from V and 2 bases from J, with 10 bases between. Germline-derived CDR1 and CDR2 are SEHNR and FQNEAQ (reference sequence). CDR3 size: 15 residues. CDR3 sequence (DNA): TGTGCCAGCAGCTTAAGGTTAGGGGCCTACAATGAGCAGTTCTTC. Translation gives CASSLRLGAYNEQFF.

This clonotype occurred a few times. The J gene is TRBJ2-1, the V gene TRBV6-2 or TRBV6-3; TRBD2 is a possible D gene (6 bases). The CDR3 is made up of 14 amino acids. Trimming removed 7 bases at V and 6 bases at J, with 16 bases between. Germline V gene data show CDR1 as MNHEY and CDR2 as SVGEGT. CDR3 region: CASNNPGLPNEQFF. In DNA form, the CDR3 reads TGTGCCAGCAACAACCCGGGACTTCCCAATGAGCAGTTCTTC.

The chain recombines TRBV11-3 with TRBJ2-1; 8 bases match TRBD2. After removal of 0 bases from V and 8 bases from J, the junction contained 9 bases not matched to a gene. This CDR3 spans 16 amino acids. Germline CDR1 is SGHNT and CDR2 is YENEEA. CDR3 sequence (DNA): TGTGCCAGCAGCTTAGATGATTCCAGCGGGGGTCATGAGCAGTTCTTC. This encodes CASSLDDSSGGHEQFF.

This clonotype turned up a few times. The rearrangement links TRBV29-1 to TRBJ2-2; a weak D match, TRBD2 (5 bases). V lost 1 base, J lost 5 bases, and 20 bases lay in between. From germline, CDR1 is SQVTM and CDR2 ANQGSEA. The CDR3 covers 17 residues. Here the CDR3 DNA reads TGCAGCGTTGAAGGGTTGGGAGCGGCATCGGGGACCGGGGAGCTGTTTTTT. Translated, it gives CSVEGLGAASGTGELFF.

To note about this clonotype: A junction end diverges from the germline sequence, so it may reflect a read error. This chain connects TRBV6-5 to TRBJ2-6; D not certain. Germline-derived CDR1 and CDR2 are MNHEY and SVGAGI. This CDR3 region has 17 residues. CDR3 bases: TGTGCCGGCAGTTACTCGACCGGGCCCTCTGGGGCCAACGTCCTGACTTTC. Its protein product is CAGSYSTGPSGANVLTF.

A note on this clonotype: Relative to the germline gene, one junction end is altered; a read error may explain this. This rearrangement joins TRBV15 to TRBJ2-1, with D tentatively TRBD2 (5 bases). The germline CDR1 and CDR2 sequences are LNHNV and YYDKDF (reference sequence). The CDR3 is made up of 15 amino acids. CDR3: CAASRDRVSANEQFF. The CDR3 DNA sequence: TGTGCCGCCAGCAGAGATAGAGTTAGCGCCAATGAGCAGTTCTTC.

The CDR3: CASSNRQGLQYF. The CDR3 DNA reads TGTGCCAGCAGCAACAGACAGGGGCTTCAGTACTTC. V is TRBV3-1 and J is TRBJ2-4; 8 bases line up with TRBD1. J gave up 11 bases and V 5 bases, and 5 bases lay outside the gene matches. Germline values: CDR1 LGHDT, CDR2 YNNKEL (reference sequence). This CDR3 is 12 amino acids long.

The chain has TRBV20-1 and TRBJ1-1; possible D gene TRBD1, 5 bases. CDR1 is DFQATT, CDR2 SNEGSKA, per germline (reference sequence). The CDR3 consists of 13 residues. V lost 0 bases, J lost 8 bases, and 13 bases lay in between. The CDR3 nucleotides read TGCAGTGCTAGAGAAGGAGGGACGTTGGAAGCTTTCTTT. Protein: CSAREGGTLEAFF.

This chain's CDR3 is CASAPGRTPPYEQYF. The CDR3 nucleotides are TGTGCCAGCGCCCCGGGCAGGACACCCCCCTACGAGCAGTACTTC. The chain joins TRBV5-4 to TRBJ2-7, with D possibly matching TRBD1 (5 bases). Trimming removed 7 bases at V and 2 bases at J, with 19 bases between. Germline V gene data show CDR1 as SGHNT and CDR2 as YYREEE (reference sequence). This CDR3 has 15 amino acids.

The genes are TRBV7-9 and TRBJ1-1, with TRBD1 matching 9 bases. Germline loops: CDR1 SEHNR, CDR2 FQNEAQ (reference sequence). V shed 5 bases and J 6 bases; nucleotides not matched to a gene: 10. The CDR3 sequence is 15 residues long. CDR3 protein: CASSVTGGEVSEAFF. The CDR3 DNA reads TGTGCCAGCAGCGTTACAGGGGGCGAGGTTTCTGAAGCTTTCTTT.

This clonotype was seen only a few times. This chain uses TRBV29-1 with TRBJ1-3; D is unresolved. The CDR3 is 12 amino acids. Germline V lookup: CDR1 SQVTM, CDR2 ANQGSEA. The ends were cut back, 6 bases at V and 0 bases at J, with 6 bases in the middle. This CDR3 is CSVRSSGNTIYF. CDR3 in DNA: TGCAGCGTCCGGAGCTCTGGAAACACCATATATTTT.